Listed below are T cell receptor beta chains from one sample, sequenced in a study of human T cells and chemical hapten exposure. TCRdb re-called the RACE reads with MiXCR, one entry per CDR3 protein. The sample lists over 70,000 distinct CDR3 sequences, 11% to 15% seen once, with approximately 4.6% in the top ten. The source material was whole blood, sampled in connection with sensitization to the hapten diphenylcyclopropenone (DPC). The receptor source for this set is a woman aged 45-65 years with alopecia areata. Some clones in this sample may be carry-over from other donors' samples. Both conserved end residues are part of each CDR3. A D gene is named only where the DNA matches it firmly. Size is stated for part of the rows, as once, few or many counts, or as a class when the clone is expanded.

>TRBV12-5|few|TRBJ1-5|.
CASGAGQPNQPQHF
TGTGCTAGTGGTGCGGGACAACCGAATCAGCCCCAGCATTTT
>TRBV28|few|TRBJ2-2|.
CVAEGANTGELFF
TGTGTCGCAGAGGGGGCGAACACCGGGGAGCTGTTTTTT
>TRBV7-6|.|TRBJ2-1|.
CASSLGTNNEQFF
TGTGCCAGCAGCTTAGGGACAAACAATGAGCAGTTCTTC
>TRBV6-5|few|TRBJ2-3|.
CASSYSIQTDTQYF
TGTGCCAGCAGTTACTCGATACAGACAGATACGCAGTATTTT
>TRBV3-1|few|TRBJ2-5|.
CASSRRGGQETRYF
TGTGCCAGCAGTCGTCGGGGCGGCCAAGAGACCCGGTACTTC
>TRBV9|.|TRBJ2-2|TRBD2
CASSVAASGVTGELFF
TGTGCCAGCAGCGTAGCGGCTAGCGGGGTCACCGGGGAGCTGTTTTTT
>TRBV2|few|TRBJ2-1|.
CASNLQGNEQFF
TGTGCCAGCAATTTACAGGGAAATGAGCAGTTCTTC
>TRBV14|.|TRBJ1-2|TRBD1
CASSQPGTGSYGYTF
TGTGCCAGCAGCCAACCCGGGACAGGGAGCTATGGCTACACCTTC
>TRBV29-1|few|TRBJ2-1|.
CSGTGTTYNEQFF
TGCAGCGGTACCGGGACCACTTACAATGAGCAGTTCTTC
>TRBV7-2|.|TRBJ1-6|.
CASSLQGIDSPLHF
TGTGCCAGCAGCTTACAAGGGATTGATTCACCCCTCCACTTT
>TRBV7-2|medium-sized|TRBJ2-7|TRBD2
CASSLGGLDYEQYF
TGTGCCAGCAGCTTAGGGGGACTAGACTACGAGCAGTACTTC
>TRBV2|few|TRBJ2-4|TRBD1
CASSTRDREKSIQYF
TGTGCCAGCAGTACCCGGGACAGGGAGAAGAGCATTCAGTACTTC
>TRBV7-8|many|TRBJ2-7|TRBD2
CASSFGLAGSYEQYF
TGTGCCAGCAGCTTCGGACTAGCGGGATCCTACGAGCAGTACTTC
>TRBV7-8|few|TRBJ1-2|.
CVSSPGHDSYLANYGYTF
TGTGTCAGCAGCCCGGGCCACGACTCATACCTGGCTAACTATGGCTACACCTTC
>TRBV20-1|few|TRBJ1-5|TRBD1
CSARERTGQGAQHF
TGCAGTGCTAGAGAACGGACGGGCCAGGGGGCCCAGCATTTT
>TRBV12-3/TRBV12-4|.|TRBJ2-3|.
CASSLEAPDTQYF
TGTGCCAGCAGTTTAGAGGCCCCAGATACGCAGTATTTT
>TRBV5-1|few|TRBJ2-3|TRBD1
CASSLGGGSPQTDTQYF
TGCGCCAGCAGCTTGGGAGGGGGCTCCCCCCAAACAGATACGCAGTATTTT
>TRBV27|.|TRBJ2-6|.
CASGTDSGANVLTF
TGTGCCAGCGGTACGGACTCTGGGGCCAACGTCCTGACTTTC
>TRBV20-1|medium-sized|TRBJ1-2|.
CTGRGDNYGYTF
TGCACCGGGAGGGGGGATAACTATGGCTACACCTTC